The clone carrying this TCR beta chain was detected only a few times. Its specificity is unknown. The sample belongs to a study of T cell repertoires in cytomegalovirus infection. Study-wide results and limits: The cumulative frequency of public TCR beta families identified carriers of CMV plus the relevant HLA.

Each CDR3 protein gets one entry after TCRdb re-called the reads with MiXCR. The sample yields 650,000 to 900,000 distinct CDR3 sequences, around a third seen once. This clonotype was obtained from a human donor in good health (CMV status not recorded). Some clones in this sample may be carry-over from other donors' samples. Sequencing used cultured CD8+ T cells from PBMCs, obtained from culture after CMV antigen stimulation.

Here the CDR3 DNA reads TGTGCCAGCAGCTTAGATCTGACTACCCTCAATGAGCAGTTCTTC. It codes for CASSLDLTTLNEQFF. The chain employs TRBV11-3 and TRBJ2-1; possible D gene TRBD2, 5 bases. The V end was cut by 0 bases, the J end by 6 bases, with 12 bases between. This CDR3 contains 15 residues. The germline CDR1 and CDR2 sequences are SGHNT and YENEEA.